Listed here are 21 T cell receptor beta chains from one sample, sequenced in a study of siplizumab effects on memory and regulatory T cells (dated by TCRdb to about 2019). Receptor amplification or capture employed the immunoSEQ multiplex PCR assay. TCRdb mirrors the immuneACCESS table, restricted to in-frame sequences. Some clones are absent from its copies; in checked studies, under half trace to an unresolved V gene, and the reason for the others is unknown. This sample has 50,000 to 75,000 clones in its table, and around 96% of those were observed once. Of the sample, 0.095% falls within the top ten clones. Specimen: naive CD8+ T cells sorted from blood. The label giving this sample's cell subset or site can be read as: unstimulated naive T cells. The receptors here all came from a human donor in good health.

A single count supports this clone. The chain employs TRBV29-1 and TRBJ2-2; TRBD1 is a possible D gene (5 bases). Trimming stripped 2 bases from V and 9 bases from J, with 7 bases between. This CDR3 has 11 amino acids. The germline CDR1 and CDR2 sequences are SQVTM and ANQGSEA. CDR3 DNA: TGCAGCGTTGAAAGGGGTCGGGAGCTGTTTTTT. Translation gives CSVERGRELFF.

V is TRBV13 and J is TRBJ2-2; no reliable D call. Germline V gives CDR1 PRHDT, CDR2 FYEKMQ (reference sequence). The CDR3 covers 15 residues. V shed 0 bases and J shed 8 bases, with 13 bases lying between them. CDR3 loop: CASSLGAQSQGELFF. In DNA form, the CDR3 reads TGTGCCAGCAGCTTAGGCGCTCAGTCCCAGGGGGAGCTGTTTTTT.

This clone was recorded only once. The chain combines TRBV15 with TRBJ1-2; 10 bases map to TRBD1. V gave up 0 bases and J gave up 6 bases; unmatched junction bases: 4. This CDR3 has 15 amino acids. The germline V gene has CDR1 LNHNV and CDR2 YYDKDF (reference sequence). CDR3: CATSRDLGTGDGYTF. DNA for the CDR3: TGTGCCACCAGCAGAGATCTGGGGACAGGGGATGGCTACACCTTC. Complete variable domain (other parts from reference TRBV15 and TRBJ1-2): DAMVIQNPRYQVTQFGKPVTLSCSQTLNHNVMYWYQQKSSQAPKLLFHYYDKDFNNEADTPDNFQSRRPNTSFCFLDIRSPGLGDTAMYLCATSRDLGTGDGYTFGSGTRLTVV.

The chain uses TRBV7-7 and TRBJ2-7; D unclear. Trimming removed 1 base from V and 3 bases from J, with 10 bases in between. The germline V gene encodes CDR1 SSHAT and CDR2 FNYEAQ (reference sequence). The length of the CDR3 is 14 residues. CDR3 sequence (DNA): TGTGCCAGCAGCTTAGGTCAGGAAGGCTACGAGCAGTACTTC. Protein product: CASSLGQEGYEQYF.

The chain is built from TRBV6-6 and TRBJ1-5; 10 bases agree with TRBD1. V lost 8 bases, J lost 0 bases, and 4 bases stayed unmatched. This CDR3 contains 15 residues. Germline loops: CDR1 MNHNY, CDR2 SVGAGI (reference sequence). CDR3 amino acids: CASGTGAYSNQPQHF. CDR3 bases: TGTGCCAGCGGGACAGGGGCATATAGCAATCAGCCCCAGCATTTT.

The chain links TRBV28 to TRBJ2-1; possibly TRBD1 for D (5 bases). This CDR3 is 14 amino acids long. V shed 6 bases and J shed 8 bases, with 17 bases lying between them. Germline lookup yields CDR1 MDHEN and CDR2 SYDVKM. The CDR3: CASSSGLTVHEQFF. The CDR3 region has the DNA TGTGCCAGCAGCTCAGGGCTTACCGTCCATGAGCAGTTCTTC.

The chain links TRBV19 to TRBJ2-1; tentatively, D is TRBD1 or TRBD2 (5 bases each). V lost 2 bases and J lost 4, with 12 bases in between. The germline V gene has CDR1 LNHDA and CDR2 SQIVND (reference sequence). The CDR3 has 15 residues. DNA of the CDR3: TGTGCCAGTAGTATAAGTTGGGGGTTTTACAATGAGCAGTTCTTC. It specifies CASSISWGFYNEQFF. The variable domain in full, with the rest retrieved from reference TRBV19 and TRBJ2-1, is DGGITQSPKYLFRKEGQNVTLSCEQNLNHDAMYWYRQDPGQGLRLIYYSQIVNDFQKGDIAEGYSVSREKKESFPLTVTSAQKNPTAFYLCASSISWGFYNEQFFGPGTRLTVL.

The chain joins TRBV5-1 to TRBJ2-7, with D perhaps matching TRBD2 (5 bases). This CDR3 is 13 amino acids long. CDR1 is SGHRS, CDR2 YFSETQ, per germline. V was pared by 3 bases and J by 0 bases, with 7 bases between. CDR3 protein: CASSWESSYEQYF. The CDR3 DNA follows: TGCGCCAGCAGCTGGGAGAGCTCCTACGAGCAGTACTTC.

V usage is TRBV4-3 and J usage is TRBJ2-3; D might be TRBD2 (5 bases). From germline, CDR1 is LGHNA and CDR2 YSLEER. Trimming stripped 3 bases from V and 5 bases from J, with 6 bases between. The CDR3 sequence is 12 residues long. CDR3 in DNA: TGCGCCAGCAGCCATCGGGAAGATACGCAGTATTTT. Amino acid sequence: CASSHREDTQYF.

The rearrangement joins TRBV21-1 to TRBJ1-2; TRBD1 is the table's D call and was not checked against the DNA. TRBV21-1 is annotated as a pseudogene. This CDR3 has 13 amino acids. The DNA for the CDR3 is TGTGCCAGCAGCAAAGTGTCCCCATATGGCTACACCTTC. Translated, it gives CASSKVSPYGYTF.

V usage is TRBV9 and J usage is TRBJ1-4; the match to TRBD1 covers 7 bases. Germline V gene data show CDR1 as SGDLS and CDR2 as YYNGEE. V dropped 3 bases and J dropped 4; count of bases not matched to a gene: 9. The CDR3 sequence is 16 residues long. In DNA form, the CDR3 reads TGTGCCAGCAGCGCGGGAACCAGGGGGGATAATGAAAAACTGTTTTTT. This sequence encodes CASSAGTRGDNEKLFF.

The chain couples TRBV7-9 to TRBJ2-1; TRBD1 or TRBD2 may be the D gene (5 bases each). The germline V gene has CDR1 SEHNR and CDR2 FQNEAQ (reference sequence). The length of the CDR3 is 15 residues. V was trimmed by 5 bases and J by 6 bases, leaving 17 bases between them. Written as DNA, the CDR3 is TGTGCCAGCAGCAGCCCGGGACCGCAAGTCAATGAGCAGTTCTTC. Protein: CASSSPGPQVNEQFF.

V is TRBV4-1 and J is TRBJ2-7; 8 bases are shared with TRBD1. This CDR3 contains 14 residues. The trim removed 5 bases at V and 5 bases at J, leaving 8 bases unmatched. Germline lookup yields CDR1 MGHRA and CDR2 YSYEKL. The CDR3 region is CASSLSTGVDEQYF. Here the CDR3 DNA reads TGCGCCAGCAGCTTGTCGACAGGGGTAGACGAGCAGTACTTC.

The chain links TRBV28 to TRBJ1-6, with TRBD1 matching 7 bases. V lost 7 bases and J lost 16; bases outside the gene matches: 7. The CDR3 spans 11 residues. The germline V gene has CDR1 MDHEN and CDR2 SYDVKM. For the CDR3, the DNA is TGTGCCAGCACCATAGGACAGGTTCTCCACTTT. This gives the protein CASTIGQVLHF.

This chain joins TRBV6-1 and TRBJ2-7; 7 bases fit TRBD2. After removal of 6 bases from V and 6 bases from J, the junction contained 11 bases not matched to a gene. CDR3 length: 14 residues. Germline CDR1 MNHNS, CDR2 SASEGT. The CDR3 DNA sequence: TGTGCCAGCAGCGACCCTCGGGAGGTTGCCGAGCAGTACTTC. This encodes CASSDPREVAEQYF.

The chain carries TRBV7-9 and TRBJ2-2, with D perhaps TRBD2 (5 bases). Germline lookup yields CDR1 SEHNR and CDR2 FQNEAQ (reference sequence). Between the trimmed V and J ends, which lost 4 bases and 6 bases, there was a span of 18 bases. This CDR3 has 16 amino acids. The DNA of the CDR3 is TGTGCCAGCAGCTCGCCGGTAGTGGCGGGCGCCGGGGAGCTGTTTTTT. It encodes CASSSPVVAGAGELFF.

This clone was detected once. Other DNA sequences of this sample code for an identical CDR3. The chain recombines TRBV9 with TRBJ2-5; TRBD2 aligns across 9 bases. The germline gives CDR1 SGDLS, CDR2 YYNGEE. The CDR3 has 16 amino acids. The V gene end was trimmed by 5 bases and the J gene end by 5 bases; junction bases not matched to a gene: 13. CDR3 in amino acids: CASSGGGGGAGETQYF. CDR3 DNA: TGTGCCAGCAGTGGTGGGGGCGGGGGGGCCGGTGAGACCCAGTACTTC. The entire variable domain, with the rest obtained from reference TRBV9 and TRBJ2-5, is as follows: DSGVTQTPKHLITATGQRVTLRCSPRSGDLSVYWYQQSLDQGLQFLIQYYNGEERAKGNILERFSAQQFPDLHSELNLSSLELGDSALYFCASSGGGGGAGETQYFGPGTRLLVL.

This chain connects TRBV7-6 to TRBJ1-1; TRBD1 agrees at 7 bases. Per germline, CDR1 SGHVS and CDR2 FNYEAQ. The ends lost 6 bases at V and 3 bases at J; junction bases unmatched: 4. This CDR3 comprises 13 residues. The CDR3 coding sequence is TGTGCCAGCAGGGAAACAGGGGACACTGAAGCTTTCTTT. Amino acids: CASRETGDTEAFF. Using reference TRBV7-6 and TRBJ1-1 for the parts outside the CDR3, the full variable domain is GAGVSQSPRYKVTKRGQDVALRCDPISGHVSLYWYRQALGQGPEFLTYFNYEAQQDKSGLPNDRFSAERPEGSISTLTIQRTEQRDSAMYRCASRETGDTEAFFGQGTRLTVV.

The chain recombines TRBV5-1 with TRBJ2-1, with 12 bases identical to TRBD1. The CDR3 length is 15 residues. Germline V gene lookup returns CDR1 SGHRS and CDR2 YFSETQ. The V gene end was trimmed by 3 bases and the J gene end by 8 bases; junction bases not matched to a gene: 6. Written as DNA, the CDR3 is TGCGCCAGCAGCTCCGGGACAGGGGGCGCGGATGAGCAGTTCTTC. This encodes CASSSGTGGADEQFF.

This clone was seen just once. This chain uses TRBV7-7 with TRBJ2-5; D uncertain. CDR1 is SSHAT, CDR2 FNYEAQ, per germline (reference sequence). Trimming took 5 bases from V and 4 from J, leaving 11 bases between them. This CDR3 is 13 amino acids long. In DNA, the CDR3 is TGTGCCAGCAGCCCGACTCTTGTAGAGACCCAGTACTTC. Protein product: CASSPTLVETQYF.

The chain uses TRBV9 and TRBJ2-7; tentative D call: TRBD1 (6 bases). Trimming cost V 0 bases and J 0 bases, with 10 bases left between them. CDR1 is SGDLS and CDR2 is YYNGEE in the germline V gene. This CDR3 spans 15 amino acids. The CDR3 coding sequence is TGTGCCAGCAGCGTAGGAGGGGACAACTCCTACGAGCAGTACTTC. Protein sequence: CASSVGGDNSYEQYF.